Described below is a single TCR beta chain sequence and its context. The target of this receptor is not known. No much larger clonotype is one base removed from it; base qualities were not supplied. The data are from a study of blood T cell repertoires in COVID-19 (dated by TCRdb to about 2020). At the level of the whole study: Collaborator samples came from the United States, Italy and Spain and covered acute and convalescent phases of COVID-19. The prospective study material was composed of cDNA or gDNA derived from T cells, B-cell-depleted T cells, or PBMCs. Subjects who had been exposed to COVID-19, were actively infected with it, or had recovered from it provided the deeply sampled blood TCRbeta repertoires that made up the dataset. The repertoires were made available in a free public database intended to serve as a resource for research on the immune response to SARS-CoV-2. Samples came from the ongoing ImmuneRACE study (first 160 participants) plus 1,254 subjects from 6 global collaborators. The sample metadata nearly always contained a de-identified subject ID, COVID-19 status, age in years and sex. Where available, HLA class I and class II types were taken from metadata supplied by the sample provider and were not determined by assay-based typing. Summary of the overall study and its limitations: The amount of clinical and demographic metadata varied by source and participant and was provided uncurated.

Collaborating institutions collected whole blood in K2EDTA tubes following their own protocols. For TCRbeta analysis, collaborator samples were shipped as frozen whole blood, as isolated PBMCs, or as DNA extracted from either sample type. Counted from cysteine to phenylalanine, this CDR3 has 12 amino acids. Kept here is only the CDR3 DNA, which spans 36 bases and is read in frame from base 1. CDR1 SGHAT and CDR2 FQNNGV were looked up in the germline V gene. The germline ends are 10 bases apart after V is trimmed by 6 bases and J by 4 bases. TCRbeta CDR3 regions were amplified from genomic DNA using the immunoSEQ Assay, a bias-controlled multiplex PCR. The paper's data handling went like this. The number of nucleated cells in each sample was estimated by amplification of reference gene primers within the assay. To quantify the absolute abundance of each unique TCRbeta CDR3 rearrangement, sequence reads were collapsed and filtered. For each sample, productive Simpson clonality was calculated by taking the square root of Simpson's diversity index across productive rearrangements. TCRdb took over this immuneACCESS table, retaining in-frame rearrangements with V and J assigned. Such tables are incomplete; in checked studies, under half of the missing clones stem from an unresolved V gene, and the remainder is unexplained. That table supplies the V and J calls and clone size; D and trimming were determined from the DNA. This sample lists 90,000 to 120,000 clones; roughly 89% were detected once. More than 4.5% of the sample lies in the top ten.

This TCR was sampled from a human donor in a cohort sampled during active COVID-19. Sequenced material: peripheral blood. Recombination connected TRBV11-2 to TRBJ2-7; no D gene call is confident. The CDR3 reads as follows: CASSPTQYEQYF. The nucleotide sequence is TGTGCCAGCAGTCCGACACAGTACGAGCAGTACTTC.